These 23 T cell receptor beta chains originate from one sample sequenced in a study of identical twins. MiXCR, run by TCRdb on the 5' RACE reads, gives a single entry per CDR3 protein. The data show hundreds of thousands of distinct CDR3 sequences, with around 5.7% seen just once and 1.5% to 2% held by the top ten. The source material was naive T cells sorted from blood. These receptors all come from a man aged 18-30 years in good health.

In this sample, this clonotype turned up a few times. The chain recombines TRBV7-2 with TRBJ2-7; 7 bases agree with TRBD2. The CDR3 is 15 amino acids. The J segment lost 3 bases and the V segment lost 0 bases, leaving 5 bases of the junction unmatched. Germline lookup yields CDR1 SGHTA and CDR2 FQGNSA. The CDR3 loop reads CASSLARGRGYEQYF. For the CDR3, the DNA is TGTGCCAGCAGCTTAGCGCGGGGGAGGGGCTACGAGCAGTACTTC.

This clonotype was seen more than once but under ten times. The V call is TRBV30, the J call TRBJ1-5; 8 positions match TRBD1. This CDR3 is 15 amino acids long. The ends lost 0 bases at V and 9 bases at J; junction bases unmatched: 10. Per germline, CDR1 GTSNPN and CDR2 SVGIG (reference sequence). The chain's CDR3 is CAWSVQDRALGPQHF. DNA of the CDR3: TGTGCCTGGAGTGTACAGGACAGGGCCCTTGGGCCCCAGCATTTT.

This clonotype was detected ten times or more. One end of the junction does not line up with germline, which may come from a read error. This rearrangement joins TRBV10-2 to TRBJ2-7; D is unclear. Germline V gives CDR1 WSHSY, CDR2 SAAADI. The CDR3 totals 12 residues. CDR3 in DNA: TGTGCCAGCAGCGACTCTTCCTACGAGCAGTACTTC. This codes for CASSDSSYEQYF.

The chain couples TRBV6-1 to TRBJ2-4; the D gene is possibly TRBD1 (6 bases). The V end was cut by 3 bases, the J end by 7 bases, with 10 bases between. This CDR3 is built from 13 residues. Germline V CDR1 and CDR2: MNHNS, SASEGT. The CDR3 nucleotides read TGTGCCAGCAGTGATGGGACAAGTAACATTCAGTACTTC. It translates to CASSDGTSNIQYF.

This clonotype was observed many times. The rearrangement links TRBV24-1 to TRBJ2-2, with 10 bases that match TRBD2. Germline CDR1 is KGHDR and CDR2 is SFDVKD. V lost 3 bases, J lost 3 bases, and 0 bases stayed unmatched. The CDR3 covers 15 residues. The CDR3 sequence: CATSDLAGDTGELFF. The CDR3 coding sequence is TGTGCCACCAGTGATCTAGCGGGAGACACCGGGGAGCTGTTTTTT.

This clonotype has a count of ten or more. V is TRBV30 and J is TRBJ2-7; D unclear. The CDR3 covers 13 residues. V shed 1 base and J shed 7 bases, with 14 bases lying between them. Germline V CDR1 and CDR2: GTSNPN, SVGIG (reference sequence). The CDR3, as DNA: TGTGCCTGGAGTGGTAGGGAACAACGGGAGCAGTACGTC. Translated: CAWSGREQREQYV.

This clonotype was found many times. The genes are TRBV20-1 and TRBJ2-3, with TRBD2 matching over 7 bases. Germline lookup yields CDR1 DFQATT and CDR2 SNEGSKA (reference sequence). V shed 1 base, J shed 9 bases, and the junction held 13 bases outside the gene matches. This CDR3 is built from 15 residues. CDR3 coding DNA: TGCAGTGCTAGAGGGGAGCGGGACCCCCAGCTCACGCAGTATTTT. Translating it yields CSARGERDPQLTQYF.

At least ten counts were recorded for this clonotype. CDR3 in amino acids: CASSRPLAGDGELFF. CDR3 nucleotide sequence: TGCGCCAGCAGCCGGCCACTAGCGGGAGACGGGGAGCTGTTTTTT. V is TRBV4-1 and J is TRBJ2-2; 11 bases are shared with TRBD2. With V trimmed by 4 bases and J by 7 bases, 5 bases remained unmatched. Germline loops: CDR1 MGHRA, CDR2 YSYEKL. The CDR3 is made up of 15 amino acids.

The V gene is TRBV6-2 or TRBV6-3, the J gene TRBJ1-1; possible D gene TRBD1, 5 bases. This CDR3 has 15 amino acids. The V gene's germline CDR1 is MNHEY and CDR2 SVGEGT. V was shortened by 5 bases and J by 2 bases, with 15 bases between the two germline ends. The CDR3 here is CASSRYQGLNTEAFF. The DNA of the CDR3 is TGTGCCAGCAGTAGATATCAGGGACTCAACACTGAAGCTTTCTTT.

V usage is TRBV29-1 and J usage is TRBJ1-4; TRBD1 matches at 9 bases. The CDR3 totals 16 residues. V lost 0 bases to trimming and J lost 3 bases; unmatched junction nucleotides: 5. Looked up from germline, CDR1 is SQVTM and CDR2 is ANQGSEA. The CDR3 sequence: CSVEDPGDRANEKLFF. CDR3 DNA sequence: TGCAGCGTTGAAGATCCGGGGGACAGGGCTAATGAAAAACTGTTTTTT.

The J gene is TRBJ1-5, the V gene TRBV4-2, with 7 nucleotides matching TRBD1. The length of the CDR3 is 17 residues. J gave up 1 base and V 4 bases, and 10 bases lay outside the gene matches. The germline CDR1 and CDR2 sequences are LGHNA and YNFKEQ. The CDR3 nucleotides are TGTGCCAGCAGCCCACTACGGACAGGCCTAAGCAATCAGCCCCAGCATTTT. It translates to CASSPLRTGLSNQPQHF.

This sequence joins TRBV9 and TRBJ2-2, with TRBD1 matching over 12 bases. The junction had 4 bases not matched to a gene; V was cut back by 1 base and J by 3 bases. Germline V gives CDR1 SGDLS, CDR2 YYNGEE. The CDR3 covers 17 residues. The CDR3 loop is CASSVTGTGGYTGELFF. The CDR3, as DNA: TGTGCCAGCAGCGTAACCGGGACAGGGGGCTACACCGGGGAGCTGTTTTTT.

This clonotype was seen a few times. The chain recombines TRBV19 with TRBJ2-7; 7 bases fit TRBD1. The J segment lost 0 bases and the V segment lost 5 bases, leaving 10 bases of the junction unmatched. Germline V gene sequence: CDR1 LNHDA, CDR2 SQIVND (reference sequence). The CDR3 runs 16 residues. The CDR3 coding sequence is TGTGCCAGTAGTCGAAATTCCGGGACAGCCTCCTACGAGCAGTACGTC. Translating it yields CASSRNSGTASYEQYV.

The sample holds a few counts of this clonotype. This chain uses TRBV10-2 with TRBJ2-3; possible D gene TRBD2, 5 bases. Germline CDR1 reads WSHSY; CDR2 reads SAAADI. Trimming shortened V by 7 bases and J by 3 bases, and 14 bases separated the two germline ends. The CDR3 covers 14 residues. In nucleotides, the CDR3 is TGCGCCAGCACTCCGACCGGCGGGACAGATACGCAGTATTTT. Translating it yields CASTPTGGTDTQYF.

As regards this clonotype: This sequence may be a read error, since a much larger clone differs from it by one base. No conserved phenylalanine or tryptophan ends this CDR3, so it is likely a read error. The chain links TRBV29-1 to TRBJ1-1, with TRBD1 identical over 7 bases. V dropped 1 base and J dropped 1; count of bases not matched to a gene: 0. Germline lookup yields CDR1 SQVTM and CDR2 ANQGSEA. The CDR3 spans 13 residues. CDR3 sequence reads: CSVEGQGNTEAFI. The CDR3 nucleotides are TGCAGCGTTGAAGGACAGGGGAACACTGAAGCTTTCATT.

The gene calls are TRBV5-1 and TRBJ2-5, with no clear D. Germline loops: CDR1 SGHRS, CDR2 YFSETQ. The CDR3 has 13 amino acids. V gave up 4 bases and J gave up 5 bases, with 12 bases separating them. The CDR3 sequence is CASSKDQVETQYF. The CDR3, as DNA: TGCGCCAGCAGCAAGGACCAGGTCGAGACCCAGTACTTC.

This clonotype was detected ten times or more. The chain carries TRBV6-4 and TRBJ2-6; D tentatively reads TRBD1 or TRBD2 (7 bases each). V dropped 0 bases and J dropped 0 bases, with 15 bases sitting between them. The germline gives CDR1 MRHNA, CDR2 SNTAGT. The CDR3 sequence is 19 residues long. CDR3 DNA: TGTGCCAGCAGTGACTCGAACGGGGGGACAGCCTCTGGGGCCAACGTCCTGACTTTC. Translated: CASSDSNGGTASGANVLTF.

This chain uses TRBV7-9 with TRBJ1-1, with a possible D match to TRBD1 (5 bases). V lost 1 base, J lost 7 bases, and 13 bases lay in between. The CDR3 has 14 amino acids. CDR1 and CDR2 (germline): SEHNR, FQNEAQ (reference sequence). In DNA, the CDR3 is TGTGCCAGCAGCTTAGACGGGGCCCAATTTGAAGCTTTCTTT. Residues: CASSLDGAQFEAFF.

This clonotype has ten or more counts. The V gene is TRBV25-1, the J gene TRBJ2-3; TRBD2 is a possible D gene (5 bases). The ends were cut back, 3 bases at V and 8 bases at J, with 15 bases in the middle. Per germline, CDR1 MGHDK and CDR2 SYGVNS. There are 14 residues in the CDR3. CDR3 nucleotides: TGTGCCAGCAGTGAGGGTAGCGTGCTCCGTACGCAGTATTTT. This translates into CASSEGSVLRTQYF.

This clonotype turned up a few times. The chain links TRBV9 to TRBJ1-4; D gene unclear. CDR1 SGDLS and CDR2 YYNGEE come from the germline V gene. The CDR3 spans 16 residues. V lost 4 bases to trimming and J lost 4 bases, with 17 bases between them. CDR3 in amino acids: CASSSGERLLNEKLFF. Here the CDR3 DNA reads TGTGCCAGCAGCTCTGGCGAGCGTCTCCTTAATGAAAAACTGTTTTTT.

Only a few counts were recorded for this clonotype. The chain carries TRBV25-1 and TRBJ2-5; TRBD1 or TRBD2 may be the D gene (6 bases each). Germline values: CDR1 MGHDK, CDR2 SYGVNS. The CDR3 is 13 amino acids. V was pared by 7 bases and J by 4 bases, with 13 bases between. CDR3 in DNA: TGTGCCAGCAACGAGGGGGGAGGAGAGACCCAGTACTTC. Protein: CASNEGGGETQYF. Drawing the rest from reference TRBV25-1 and TRBJ2-5, the complete variable domain is EADIYQTPRYLVIGTGKKITLECSQTMGHDKMYWYQQDPGMELHLIHYSYGVNSTEKGDLSSESTVSRIRTEHFPLTLESARPSHTSQYLCASNEGGGETQYFGPGTRLLVL.

This clonotype was counted many times. V and J are TRBV29-1 and TRBJ1-5; D is perhaps TRBD1 (5 bases). The CDR3 runs 13 residues. CDR1 and CDR2 from the germline V gene are SQVTM and ANQGSEA. V was cut by 4 bases and J by 1 base, with 8 bases left in between. The CDR3 loop reads CSVGDGSNQPQHF. The CDR3 DNA reads TGCAGCGTTGGGGACGGAAGCAATCAGCCCCAGCATTTT.

There are many counts of this clonotype. V usage is TRBV5-1 and J usage is TRBJ2-1; D is perhaps TRBD1 (5 bases). In germline, CDR1 is SGHRS, CDR2 YFSETQ. This CDR3 is built from 14 residues. V dropped 2 bases and J dropped 4 bases, with 10 bases sitting between them. CDR3 bases: TGCGCCAGCAGCTTCCCGGACATATACAATGAGCAGTTCTTC. Its translation is CASSFPDIYNEQFF. Filled out from reference TRBV5-1 and TRBJ2-1, the complete variable domain reads KAGVTQTPRYLIKTRGQQVTLSCSPISGHRSVSWYQQTPGQGLQFLFEYFSETQRNKGNFPGRFSGRQFSNSRSEMNVSTLELGDSALYLCASSFPDIYNEQFFGPGTRLTVL.